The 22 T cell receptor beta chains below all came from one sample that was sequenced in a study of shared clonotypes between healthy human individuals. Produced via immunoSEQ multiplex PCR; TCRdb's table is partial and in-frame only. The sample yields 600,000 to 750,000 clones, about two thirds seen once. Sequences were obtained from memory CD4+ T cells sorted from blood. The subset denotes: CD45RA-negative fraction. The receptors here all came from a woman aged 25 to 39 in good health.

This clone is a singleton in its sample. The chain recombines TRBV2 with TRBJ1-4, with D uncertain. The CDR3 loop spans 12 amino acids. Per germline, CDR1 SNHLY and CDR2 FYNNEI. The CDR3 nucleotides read TGTGCAGAAGGGCGCCCGGGAGAAAAACTGTTTTTT. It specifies CAEGRPGEKLFF.

The CDR3 bases are TGTGCCAGCAGCTTGCAGGGTCCCTCCTACGAGCAGTACTTC. This encodes CASSLQGPSYEQYF. The gene calls are TRBV5-5 and TRBJ2-7; D possibly corresponds to TRBD1 (5 bases). With 1 base removed from V and 0 bases from J, the gap between germline ends came to 8 bases. CDR3 size: 14 residues. Per germline, CDR1 SGHKS and CDR2 YYEKEE (reference sequence). The full variable domain, completed using reference TRBV5-5 and TRBJ2-7, is DAGVTQSPTHLIKTRGQQVTLRCSPISGHKSVSWYQQVLGQGPQFIFQYYEKEERGRGNFPDRFSARQFPNYSSELNVNALLLGDSALYLCASSLQGPSYEQYFGPGTRLTVT.

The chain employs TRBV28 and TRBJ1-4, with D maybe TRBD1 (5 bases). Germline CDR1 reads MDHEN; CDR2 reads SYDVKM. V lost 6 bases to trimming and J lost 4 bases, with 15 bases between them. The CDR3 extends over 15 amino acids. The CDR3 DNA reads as TGTGCCAGCAGGCCGTCAAGGGGTGGTAATGAAAAACTGTTTTTT. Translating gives CASRPSRGGNEKLFF. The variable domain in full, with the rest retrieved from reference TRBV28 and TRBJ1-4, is DVKVTQSSRYLVKRTGEKVFLECVQDMDHENMFWYRQDPGLGLRLIYFSYDVKMKEKGDIPEGYSVSREKKERFSLILESASTNQTSMYLCASRPSRGGNEKLFFGSGTQLSVL.

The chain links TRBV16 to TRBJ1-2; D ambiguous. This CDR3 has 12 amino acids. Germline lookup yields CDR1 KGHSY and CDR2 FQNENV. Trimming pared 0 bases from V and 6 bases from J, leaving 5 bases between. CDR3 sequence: CASSQSGDGYTF. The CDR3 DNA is TGTGCCAGCAGCCAATCCGGGGATGGCTACACCTTC. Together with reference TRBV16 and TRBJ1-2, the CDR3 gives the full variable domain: GEEVAQTPKHLVRGEGQKAKLYCAPIKGHSYVFWYQQVLKNEFKFLISFQNENVFDETGMPKERFSAKCLPNSPCSLEIQATKLEDSAVYFCASSQSGDGYTFGSGTRLTVV.

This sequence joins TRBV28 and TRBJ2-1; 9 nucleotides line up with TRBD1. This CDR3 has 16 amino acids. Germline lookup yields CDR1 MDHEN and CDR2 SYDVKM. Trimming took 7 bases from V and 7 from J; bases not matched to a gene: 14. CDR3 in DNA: TGTGCCAGCAATTCACAGGGGGCGAGGACAGGGAATGAGCAGTTCTTC. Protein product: CASNSQGARTGNEQFF. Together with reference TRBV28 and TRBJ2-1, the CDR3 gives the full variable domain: DVKVTQSSRYLVKRTGEKVFLECVQDMDHENMFWYRQDPGLGLRLIYFSYDVKMKEKGDIPEGYSVSREKKERFSLILESASTNQTSMYLCASNSQGARTGNEQFFGPGTRLTVL.

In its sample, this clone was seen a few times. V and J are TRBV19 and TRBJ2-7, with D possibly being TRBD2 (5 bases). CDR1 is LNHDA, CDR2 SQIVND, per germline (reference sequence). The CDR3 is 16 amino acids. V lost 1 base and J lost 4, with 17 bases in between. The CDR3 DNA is TGTGCCAGTAGTATAGTTGGGAGACCTACCCCTTACGAGCAGTACTTC. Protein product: CASSIVGRPTPYEQYF.

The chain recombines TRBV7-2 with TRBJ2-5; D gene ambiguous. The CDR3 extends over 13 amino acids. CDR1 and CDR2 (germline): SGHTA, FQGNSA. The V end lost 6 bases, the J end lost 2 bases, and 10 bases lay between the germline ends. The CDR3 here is CASSGVGQETQYF. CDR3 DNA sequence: TGTGCCAGCAGTGGGGTGGGACAAGAGACCCAGTACTTC.

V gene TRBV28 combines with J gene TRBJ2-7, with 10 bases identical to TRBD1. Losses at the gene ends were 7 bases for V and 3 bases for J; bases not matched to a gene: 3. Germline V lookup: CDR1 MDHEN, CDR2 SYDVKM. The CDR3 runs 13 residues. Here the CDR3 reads CASMRTGGYEQYF. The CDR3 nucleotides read TGTGCCAGCATGAGGACAGGGGGCTACGAGCAGTACTTC.

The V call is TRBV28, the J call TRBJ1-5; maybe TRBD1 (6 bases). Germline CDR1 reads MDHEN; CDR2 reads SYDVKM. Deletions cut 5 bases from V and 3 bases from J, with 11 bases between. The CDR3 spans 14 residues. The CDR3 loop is CASSGTGSNQPQHF. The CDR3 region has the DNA TGTGCCAGCAGTGGCACAGGGTCCAATCAGCCCCAGCATTTT.

The CDR3: CASTEVAGDAGELFF. The DNA of the CDR3 is TGCGCCAGCACTGAGGTAGCGGGAGATGCCGGGGAGCTGTTTTTT. V usage is TRBV5-1 and J usage is TRBJ2-2; 9 bases agree with TRBD2. The germline gives CDR1 SGHRS, CDR2 YFSETQ. The CDR3 totals 15 residues. V lost 6 bases to trimming and J lost 6 bases; unmatched junction nucleotides: 9.

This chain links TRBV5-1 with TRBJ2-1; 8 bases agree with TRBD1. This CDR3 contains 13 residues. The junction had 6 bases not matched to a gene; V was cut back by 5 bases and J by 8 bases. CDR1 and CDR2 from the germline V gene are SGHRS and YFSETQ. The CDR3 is CASRDRVGDEQFF. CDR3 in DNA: TGCGCCAGCAGGGACAGGGTCGGGGATGAGCAGTTCTTC.

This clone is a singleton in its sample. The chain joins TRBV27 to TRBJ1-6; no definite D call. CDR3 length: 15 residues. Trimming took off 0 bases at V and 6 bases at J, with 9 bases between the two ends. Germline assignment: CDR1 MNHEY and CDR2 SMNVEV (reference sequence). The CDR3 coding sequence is TGTGCCAGCAGTTTATCAGGCAGCGGTAATTCACCCCTCCACTTT. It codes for CASSLSGSGNSPLHF.

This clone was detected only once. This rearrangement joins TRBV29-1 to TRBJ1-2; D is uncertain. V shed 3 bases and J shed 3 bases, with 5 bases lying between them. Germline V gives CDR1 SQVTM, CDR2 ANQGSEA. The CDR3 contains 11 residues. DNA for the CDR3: TGCAGCGTTGATCCATACTATGGCTACACCTTC. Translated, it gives CSVDPYYGYTF.

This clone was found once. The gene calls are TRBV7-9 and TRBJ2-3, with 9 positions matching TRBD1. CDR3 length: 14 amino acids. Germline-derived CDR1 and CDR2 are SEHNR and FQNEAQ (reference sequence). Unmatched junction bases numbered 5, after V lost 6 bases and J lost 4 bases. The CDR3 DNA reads TGTGCCAGCAGTTACCGGGACAGGGCAGATACGCAGTATTTT. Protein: CASSYRDRADTQYF.

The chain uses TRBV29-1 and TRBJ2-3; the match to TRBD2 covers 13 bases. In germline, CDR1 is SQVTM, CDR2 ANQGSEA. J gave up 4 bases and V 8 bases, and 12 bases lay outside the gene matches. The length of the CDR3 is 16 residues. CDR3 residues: CSFSGTSGDPPDTQYF. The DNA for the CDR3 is TGCAGCTTCTCCGGGACTAGCGGGGATCCTCCAGATACGCAGTATTTT.

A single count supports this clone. CDR3 sequence: CASSQLAGSTGELFF. Here the CDR3 DNA reads TGTGCCAGTAGCCAACTAGCGGGATCCACCGGGGAGCTGTTTTTT. The rearrangement joins TRBV19 to TRBJ2-2; TRBD2 aligns across 10 bases. Germline loops: CDR1 LNHDA, CDR2 SQIVND (reference sequence). The CDR3 is 15 residues long. Trimming cost V 6 bases and J 4 bases; bases outside gene matches: 5.

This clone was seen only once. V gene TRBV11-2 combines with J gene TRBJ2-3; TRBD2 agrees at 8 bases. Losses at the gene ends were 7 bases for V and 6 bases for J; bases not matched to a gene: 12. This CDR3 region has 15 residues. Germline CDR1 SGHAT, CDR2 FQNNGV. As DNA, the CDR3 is TGTGCCAGCAACCCGGGAGGGAGGTTTATTGATACGCAGTATTTT. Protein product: CASNPGGRFIDTQYF. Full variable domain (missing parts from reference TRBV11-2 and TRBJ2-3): EAGVAQSPRYKIIEKRQSVAFWCNPISGHATLYWYQQILGQGPKLLIQFQNNGVVDDSQLPKDRFSAERLKGVDSTLKIQPAKLEDSAVYLCASNPGGRFIDTQYFGPGTRLTVL.

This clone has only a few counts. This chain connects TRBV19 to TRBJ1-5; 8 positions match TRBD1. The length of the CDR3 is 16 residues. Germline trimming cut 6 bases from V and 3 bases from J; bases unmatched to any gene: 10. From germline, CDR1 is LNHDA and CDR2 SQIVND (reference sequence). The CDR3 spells CASRLTGEWANQPQHF. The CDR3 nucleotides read TGTGCCAGTAGACTGACAGGGGAATGGGCCAATCAGCCCCAGCATTTT.

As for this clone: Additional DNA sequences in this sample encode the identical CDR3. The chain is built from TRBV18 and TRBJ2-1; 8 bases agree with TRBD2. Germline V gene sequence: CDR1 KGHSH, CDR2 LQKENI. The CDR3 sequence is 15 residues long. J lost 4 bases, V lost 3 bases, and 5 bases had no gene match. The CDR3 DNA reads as TGTGCCAGCTCACCCACTAGCGGATCTTACAATGAGCAGTTCTTC. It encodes CASSPTSGSYNEQFF.

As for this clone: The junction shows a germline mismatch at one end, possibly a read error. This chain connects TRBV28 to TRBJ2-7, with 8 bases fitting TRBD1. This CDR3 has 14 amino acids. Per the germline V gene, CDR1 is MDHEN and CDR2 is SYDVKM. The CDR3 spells CASTHRDRTTSSRF. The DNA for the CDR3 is TGTGCCAGCACGCACCGGGACAGGACTACGAGCAGTCGGTTC.

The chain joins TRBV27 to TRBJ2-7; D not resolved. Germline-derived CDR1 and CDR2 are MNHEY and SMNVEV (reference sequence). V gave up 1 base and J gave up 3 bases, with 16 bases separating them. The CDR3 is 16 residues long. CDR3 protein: CASSLCPKHRYYEQYF. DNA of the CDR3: TGTGCCAGCAGTTTATGTCCTAAACACAGATACTACGAGCAGTACTTC.

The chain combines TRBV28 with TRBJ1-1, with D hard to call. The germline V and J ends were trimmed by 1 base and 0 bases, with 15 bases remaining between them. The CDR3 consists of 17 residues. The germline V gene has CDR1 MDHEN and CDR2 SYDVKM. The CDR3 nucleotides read TGTGCCAGCAGTTTATCTCCCTGGAGAGGGTTGAACACTGAAGCTTTCTTT. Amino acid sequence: CASSLSPWRGLNTEAFF. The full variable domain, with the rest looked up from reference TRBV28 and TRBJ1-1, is DVKVTQSSRYLVKRTGEKVFLECVQDMDHENMFWYRQDPGLGLRLIYFSYDVKMKEKGDIPEGYSVSREKKERFSLILESASTNQTSMYLCASSLSPWRGLNTEAFFGQGTRLTVV.